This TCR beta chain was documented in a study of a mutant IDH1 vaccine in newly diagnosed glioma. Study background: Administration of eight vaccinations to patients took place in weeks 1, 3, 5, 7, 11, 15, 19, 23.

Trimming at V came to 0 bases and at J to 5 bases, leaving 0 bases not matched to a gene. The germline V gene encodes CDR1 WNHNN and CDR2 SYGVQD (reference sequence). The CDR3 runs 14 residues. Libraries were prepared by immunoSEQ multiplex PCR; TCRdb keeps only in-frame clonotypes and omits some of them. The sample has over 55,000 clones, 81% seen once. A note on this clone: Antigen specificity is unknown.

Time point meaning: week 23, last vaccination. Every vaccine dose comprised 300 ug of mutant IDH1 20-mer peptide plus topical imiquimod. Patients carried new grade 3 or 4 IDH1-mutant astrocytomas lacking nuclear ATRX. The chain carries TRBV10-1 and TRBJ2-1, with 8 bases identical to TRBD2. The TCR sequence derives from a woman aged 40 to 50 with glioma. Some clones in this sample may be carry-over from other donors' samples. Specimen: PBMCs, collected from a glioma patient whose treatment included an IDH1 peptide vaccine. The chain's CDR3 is CASSESSGDNEQFF. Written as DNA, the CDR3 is TGCGCCAGCAGTGAGTCTAGCGGGGACAATGAGCAGTTCTTC.